A selection of T cell receptor beta chains follows, all from one sample in a study of blood T cell repertoires in COVID-19. Sequencing was performed with immunoSEQ multiplex PCR; in TCRdb, only in-frame clones are kept and a portion is missing. This table has around 160,000 clones, around 86% appearing once. Source material: peripheral blood. The receptors shown here come from a man of 80 years or more with acute or convalescent COVID-19. Each CDR3 is given with its conserved first and last residue. D genes are given only for firm matches. For some rows the clone size is stated as once, few or many, or as a class when expanded; others skip it.

-,14,TRBV11-2,TRBJ2-2,-,CASSPTGNTGELFF,TGTGCCAGCAGCCCGACGGGGAACACCGGGGAGCTGTTTTTT
-,15,TRBV7-2,TRBJ2-3,-,CASSLASRYTDTQYF,TGTGCCAGCAGCTTAGCGTCGAGGTACACAGATACGCAGTATTTT
-,15,TRBV20-1,TRBJ2-1,-,CSASGGQSVYNEQFF,TGCAGTGCTAGTGGAGGACAGAGCGTCTACAATGAGCAGTTCTTC
TRBD1,18,TRBV18,TRBJ1-5,-,CASSPYTMVGQAGQPQHF,TGTGCCAGCTCACCATACACGATGGTGGGACAGGCCGGTCAGCCCCAGCATTTT
TRBD1,16,TRBV2,TRBJ2-2,-,CASMGQGSINTGELFF,TGTGCCAGCATGGGACAGGGATCGATCAACACCGGGGAGCTGTTTTTT
TRBD1,14,TRBV7-9,TRBJ1-1,-,CASSPFGGQAEAFF,TGTGCCAGCAGCCCCTTTGGCGGACAGGCAGAAGCTTTCTTT
-,14,TRBV27,TRBJ1-6,-,CASSLYTGNSPLHF,TGTGCCAGCAGTTTATATACAGGGAATTCACCCCTCCACTTT
-,12,TRBV29-1,TRBJ1-1,-,CSGTGVGTEAFF,TGCAGCGGTACAGGTGTTGGCACTGAAGCTTTCTTT
-,18,TRBV11-2,TRBJ2-1,once,CASSLDRPVASFYNEQFF,TGTGCCAGCAGCTTAGATCGTCCGGTAGCGTCCTTCTACAATGAGCAGTTCTTC
-,14,TRBV23-1,TRBJ2-5,-,CASSQSRVRTAQYF,TGCGCCAGCAGTCAATCGAGGGTGCGCACGGCCCAGTACTTC
-,13,TRBV5-5,TRBJ1-2,-,CASSNRVADGYTF,TGTGCCAGCAGCAACAGGGTTGCGGATGGCTACACCTTC
-,15,TRBV28,TRBJ2-7,-,CASSLWARGRDEQYF,TGTGCCAGCAGTTTATGGGCAAGGGGAAGGGACGAGCAGTACTTC
TRBD1,12,TRBV6-5,TRBJ2-7,-,CASSRDSYEQYF,TGTGCCAGCAGCAGGGACAGCTACGAGCAGTACTTC
-,15,TRBV10-1,TRBJ2-1,-,CASSESLSSYNEQFF,TGCGCCAGCAGTGAGTCGCTCAGCTCCTACAATGAGCAGTTCTTC
-,11,TRBV24-1,TRBJ2-1,-,CATSVRDEQFF,TGTGCCACCAGTGTCCGTGATGAGCAGTTCTTC
TRBD2,18,TRBV5-4,TRBJ2-1,-,CASSSGLTSGSSYNEQFF,TGTGCCAGCAGCTCGGGCCTAACTAGCGGGAGTTCGTACAATGAGCAGTTCTTC
-,16,TRBV28,TRBJ2-2,-,CASLTRFRSVTGELFF,TGTGCCAGCTTGACCCGGTTTCGGAGCGTTACCGGGGAGCTGTTTTTT
-,13,TRBV7-2,TRBJ2-2,-,CASSLGPAGELFF,TGTGCCAGCAGCTTAGGTCCCGCCGGGGAGCTGTTTTTT
-,16,TRBV5-5,TRBJ2-1,-,CASSLGQGEGNNEQFF,TGTGCCAGCAGCTTGGGGCAGGGTGAAGGGAACAATGAGCAGTTCTTC
TRBD1,14,TRBV11-2,TRBJ1-2,-,CASSLTDRDYGYTF,TGTGCCAGCAGCTTAACCGACAGGGACTATGGCTACACCTTC
-,13,TRBV10-3,TRBJ2-5,few,CAISEVRVETQYF,TGTGCCATCAGTGAGGTCAGGGTAGAGACCCAGTACTTC
TRBD1,15,TRBV24-1,TRBJ2-5,-,CATSDAGTAQETQYF,TGTGCCACCAGTGATGCCGGGACAGCCCAAGAGACCCAGTACTTC
-,13,TRBV2,TRBJ2-7,-,CASSRTARDEQYF,TGTGCCAGCAGTCGGACGGCGCGGGACGAGCAGTACTTC
TRBD1,15,TRBV3-1/TRBV3-2,TRBJ1-6,-,CASSHGGQGNSPLHF,TGTGCCAGCAGCCACGGAGGACAGGGGAATTCACCCCTCCACTTT
-,12,TRBV30,TRBJ1-1,-,CAFSTGKTEAFF,TGTGCCTTCTCTACGGGGAAGACTGAAGCTTTCTTT
-,14,TRBV5-4,TRBJ1-2,-,CASSSYRDDYGYTF,TGTGCCAGCAGCTCCTACAGGGATGACTATGGCTACACCTTC
-,16,TRBV4-1,TRBJ1-5,once,CASSPGRSGGNQPQHF,TGCGCCAGCAGCCCAGGTCGCTCGGGGGGCAATCAGCCCCAGCATTTT
-,12,TRBV7-6,TRBJ1-1,-,CASAPDGGSAFF,TGTGCCAGCGCACCTGATGGGGGGTCAGCTTTCTTT
-,12,TRBV11-2,TRBJ2-7,once,CASSPRGAEQYF,TGTGCCAGCAGCCCCAGGGGGGCCGAGCAGTACTTC
TRBD1,14,TRBV5-1,TRBJ2-2,-,CASSMGTGSGELFF,TGCGCCAGCAGCATGGGGACAGGGTCCGGGGAGCTGTTTTTT
-,15,TRBV2,TRBJ1-5,once,CASSGGGGVNQPQHF,TGTGCCAGCAGTGGCGGAGGAGGGGTCAATCAGCCCCAGCATTTT
-,14,TRBV5-4,TRBJ1-5,-,CASSLEGGNQPQHF,TGTGCCAGCAGCTTAGAGGGCGGCAATCAGCCCCAGCATTTT
TRBD2,11,TRBV7-2,TRBJ2-1,-,CASSSGTSKFF,TGTGCCAGCAGCTCCGGGACTAGTAAGTTCTTC
-,13,TRBV12-3/TRBV12-4,TRBJ1-1,-,CASSLGGFAEAFF,TGTGCCAGCAGTTTAGGAGGGTTCGCTGAAGCTTTCTTT
TRBD1,16,TRBV3-1/TRBV3-2,TRBJ2-5,-,CASSPLTGQGGETQYF,TGTGCCAGCAGCCCCTTGACGGGACAGGGAGGAGAGACCCAGTACTTC
-,15,TRBV10-2,TRBJ2-1,-,CASSGQGGSYNEQFF,TGCGCCAGCAGTGGGCAAGGGGGCTCCTACAATGAGCAGTTCTTC